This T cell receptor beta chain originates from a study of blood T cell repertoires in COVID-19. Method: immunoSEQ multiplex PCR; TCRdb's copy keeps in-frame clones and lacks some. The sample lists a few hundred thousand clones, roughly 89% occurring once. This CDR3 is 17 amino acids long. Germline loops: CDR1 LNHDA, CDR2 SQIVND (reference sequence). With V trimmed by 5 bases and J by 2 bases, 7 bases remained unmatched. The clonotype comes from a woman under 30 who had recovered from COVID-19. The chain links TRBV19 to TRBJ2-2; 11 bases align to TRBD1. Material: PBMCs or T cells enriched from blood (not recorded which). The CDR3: CASSGQGAPYNTGELFF. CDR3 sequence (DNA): TGTGCCAGTAGTGGACAGGGGGCCCCCTATAACACCGGGGAGCTGTTTTTT.